The 3 T cell receptor beta chains presented below share a single source sample, sequenced in a study of T cell repertoires in ileal Crohn's disease (dated by TCRdb to 2018 to 2020). The method was the immunoSEQ multiplex PCR assay. This is the immuneACCESS table as TCRdb keeps it, with only in-frame sequences that have V and J called. A part of the clones is gone; compared with another copy, unresolved V genes explain less than half, and the rest is unexplained. This sample lists around 2,400 clones; more than 60% were detected once. The top ten clones comprise about 9.9% of the sample. The specimen sequenced was ileal tissue. Every receptor here comes from an adult with Crohn's disease.

This clone showed up just once. The V gene is TRBV9, the J gene TRBJ1-2, with a possible D match to TRBD1 (6 bases). The germline V and J ends were trimmed by 3 bases and 7 bases, with 16 bases remaining between them. The CDR3 has 14 residues. CDR1 is SGDLS and CDR2 is YYNGEE in the germline V gene. CDR3 DNA: TGTGCCAGCAGCGAAACAACAGGGTTAGGTGGCTACACCTTC. It is translated as CASSETTGLGGYTF. Complete variable domain (other parts from reference TRBV9 and TRBJ1-2): DSGVTQTPKHLITATGQRVTLRCSPRSGDLSVYWYQQSLDQGLQFLIQYYNGEERAKGNILERFSAQQFPDLHSELNLSSLELGDSALYFCASSETTGLGGYTFGSGTRLTVV.

The chain has TRBV21-1 and TRBJ1-5; no check of the table's D call, TRBD1, against the DNA was made. TRBV21-1 is designated a pseudogene. This CDR3 has 17 amino acids. DNA of the CDR3: TGTGCCAGCAGCAAACGCCGGGACAGGGTAAGCAATCAGCCCCAGCATTTT. This encodes CASSKRRDRVSNQPQHF.

This rearrangement joins TRBV7-9 to TRBJ2-1, with 9 nucleotides matching TRBD1. The CDR3 covers 17 residues. The germline CDR1 and CDR2 sequences are SEHNR and FQNEAQ (reference sequence). The ends lost 4 bases at V and 7 bases at J; junction bases unmatched: 14. CDR3 sequence reads: CASSSPSGTGSVNEQFF. CDR3 in DNA: TGTGCCAGCAGCTCACCGTCCGGGACAGGGTCGGTTAATGAGCAGTTCTTC. The full variable domain, its missing parts supplied by reference TRBV7-9 and TRBJ2-1, is DTGVSQNPRHKITKRGQNVTFRCDPISEHNRLYWYRQTLGQGPEFLTYFQNEAQLEKSRLLSDRFSAERPKGSFSTLEIQRTEQGDSAMYLCASSSPSGTGSVNEQFFGPGTRLTVL.